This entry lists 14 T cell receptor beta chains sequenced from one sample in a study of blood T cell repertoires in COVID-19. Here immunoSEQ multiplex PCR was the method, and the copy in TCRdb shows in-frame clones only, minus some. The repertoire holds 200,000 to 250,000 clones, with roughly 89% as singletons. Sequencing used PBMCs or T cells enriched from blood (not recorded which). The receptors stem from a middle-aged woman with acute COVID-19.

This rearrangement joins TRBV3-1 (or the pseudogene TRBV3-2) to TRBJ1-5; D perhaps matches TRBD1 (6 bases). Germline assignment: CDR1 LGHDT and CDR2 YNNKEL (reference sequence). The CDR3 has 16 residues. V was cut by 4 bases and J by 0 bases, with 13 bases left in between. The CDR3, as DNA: TGTGCCAGCAGCCCGTCCTCAGGGGCTAGCAATCAGCCCCAGCATTTT. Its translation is CASSPSSGASNQPQHF.

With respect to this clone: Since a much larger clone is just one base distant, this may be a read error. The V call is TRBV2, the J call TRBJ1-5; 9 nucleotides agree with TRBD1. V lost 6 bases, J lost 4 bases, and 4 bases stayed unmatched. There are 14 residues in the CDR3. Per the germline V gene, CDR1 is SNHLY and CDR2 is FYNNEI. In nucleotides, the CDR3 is TGTGCCAGCAGACCCGGGACAGGGAATCAGCCCCAGCATTTT. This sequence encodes CASRPGTGNQPQHF.

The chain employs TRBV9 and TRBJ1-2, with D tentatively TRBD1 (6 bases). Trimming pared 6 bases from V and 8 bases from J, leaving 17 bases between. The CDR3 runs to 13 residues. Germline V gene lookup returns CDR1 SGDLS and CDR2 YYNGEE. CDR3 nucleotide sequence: TGTGCCAGCAAGCCCCGGGGGGCGGGGGGCTACACCTTC. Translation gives CASKPRGAGGYTF.

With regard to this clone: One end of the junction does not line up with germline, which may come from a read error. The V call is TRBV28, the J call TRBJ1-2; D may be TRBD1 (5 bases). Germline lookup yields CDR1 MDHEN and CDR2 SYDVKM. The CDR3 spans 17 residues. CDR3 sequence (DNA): TGTGCCAGCAGTTCCTCCCTGATAACCAGGGTCTACTACGGCTACACCTTC. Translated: CASSSSLITRVYYGYTF.

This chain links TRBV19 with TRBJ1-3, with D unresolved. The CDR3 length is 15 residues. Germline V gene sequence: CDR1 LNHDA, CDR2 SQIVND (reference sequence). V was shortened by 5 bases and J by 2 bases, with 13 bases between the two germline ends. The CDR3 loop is CASSAGRAAGNTIYF. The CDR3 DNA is TGTGCCAGTAGTGCCGGGAGGGCAGCTGGAAACACCATATATTTT.

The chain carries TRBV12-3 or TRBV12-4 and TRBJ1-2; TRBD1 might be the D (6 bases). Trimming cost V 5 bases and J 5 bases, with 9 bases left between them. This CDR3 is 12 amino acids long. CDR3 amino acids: CASSADRYGYTF. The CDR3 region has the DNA TGTGCCAGCAGTGCCGACAGGTATGGCTACACCTTC.

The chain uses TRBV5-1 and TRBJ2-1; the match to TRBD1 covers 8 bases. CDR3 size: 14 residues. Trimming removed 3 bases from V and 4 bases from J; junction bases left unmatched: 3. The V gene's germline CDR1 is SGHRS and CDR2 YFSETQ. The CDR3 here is CASSYRGEYNEQFF. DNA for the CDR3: TGCGCCAGCAGCTACAGGGGGGAATACAATGAGCAGTTCTTC.

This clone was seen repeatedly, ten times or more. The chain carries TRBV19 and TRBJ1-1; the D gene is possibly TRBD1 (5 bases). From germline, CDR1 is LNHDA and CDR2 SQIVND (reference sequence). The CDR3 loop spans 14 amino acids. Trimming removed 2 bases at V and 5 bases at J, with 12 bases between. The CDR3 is CASSIIAGRTEAFF. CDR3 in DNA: TGTGCCAGTAGTATAATAGCAGGGAGGACTGAAGCTTTCTTT. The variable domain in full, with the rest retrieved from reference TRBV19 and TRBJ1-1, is DGGITQSPKYLFRKEGQNVTLSCEQNLNHDAMYWYRQDPGQGLRLIYYSQIVNDFQKGDIAEGYSVSREKKESFPLTVTSAQKNPTAFYLCASSIIAGRTEAFFGQGTRLTVV.

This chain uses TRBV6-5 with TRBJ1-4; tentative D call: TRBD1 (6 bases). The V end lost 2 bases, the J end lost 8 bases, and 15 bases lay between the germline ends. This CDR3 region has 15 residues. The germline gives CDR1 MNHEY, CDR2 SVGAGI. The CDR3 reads CASSYKQGMGEKLFF. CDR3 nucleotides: TGTGCCAGCAGTTACAAACAGGGAATGGGGGAAAAACTGTTTTTT.

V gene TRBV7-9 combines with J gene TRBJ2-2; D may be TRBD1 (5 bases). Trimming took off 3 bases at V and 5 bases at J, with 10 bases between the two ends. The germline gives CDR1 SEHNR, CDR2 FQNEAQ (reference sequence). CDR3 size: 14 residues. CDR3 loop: CASSFIRVTGELFF. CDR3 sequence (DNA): TGTGCCAGCAGCTTCATCAGGGTGACCGGGGAGCTGTTTTTT. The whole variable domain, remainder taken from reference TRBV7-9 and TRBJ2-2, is DTGVSQNPRHKITKRGQNVTFRCDPISEHNRLYWYRQTLGQGPEFLTYFQNEAQLEKSRLLSDRFSAERPKGSFSTLEIQRTEQGDSAMYLCASSFIRVTGELFFGEGSRLTVL.

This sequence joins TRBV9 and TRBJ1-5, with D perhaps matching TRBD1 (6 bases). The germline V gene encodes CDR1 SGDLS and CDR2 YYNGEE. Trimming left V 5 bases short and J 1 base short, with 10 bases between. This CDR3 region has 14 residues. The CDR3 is CASSPDRSNQPQHF. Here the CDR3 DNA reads TGTGCCAGCAGTCCGGACAGAAGCAATCAGCCCCAGCATTTT.

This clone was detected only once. The CDR3 spells CASSVAPSGAEAFF. Here the CDR3 DNA reads TGTGCCAGCAGCGTTGCCCCCTCGGGTGCTGAAGCTTTCTTT. This sequence joins TRBV9 and TRBJ1-1; D is unresolved. There are 14 residues in the CDR3. The V end lost 2 bases, the J end lost 6 bases, and 14 bases lay between the germline ends. The germline V gene encodes CDR1 SGDLS and CDR2 YYNGEE. The full variable domain, completed using reference TRBV9 and TRBJ1-1, is DSGVTQTPKHLITATGQRVTLRCSPRSGDLSVYWYQQSLDQGLQFLIQYYNGEERAKGNILERFSAQQFPDLHSELNLSSLELGDSALYFCASSVAPSGAEAFFGQGTRLTVV.

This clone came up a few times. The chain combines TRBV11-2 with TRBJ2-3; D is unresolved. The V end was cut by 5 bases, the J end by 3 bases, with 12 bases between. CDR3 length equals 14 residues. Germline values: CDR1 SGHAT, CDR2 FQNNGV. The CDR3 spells CASSRSQTTDTQYF. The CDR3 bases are TGTGCCAGCAGCCGCTCCCAGACTACAGATACGCAGTATTTT.

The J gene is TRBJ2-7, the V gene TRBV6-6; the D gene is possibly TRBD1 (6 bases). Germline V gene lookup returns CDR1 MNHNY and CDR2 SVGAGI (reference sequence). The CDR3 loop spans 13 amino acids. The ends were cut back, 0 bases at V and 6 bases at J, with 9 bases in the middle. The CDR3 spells CASSYSIQGEQYV. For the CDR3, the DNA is TGTGCCAGCAGTTACTCGATACAGGGCGAGCAGTACGTC.